Included here is one T cell receptor beta chain sequence, with context. As yet, its antigen is unknown. The entry originates in a study of OX40 agonist ivuxolimab in advanced cancers. Findings of the study overall: CD4+ and CD8+ T cells in blood underwent clonal expansion by week 6 at 0.1 to 3.0 mg/kg. Partial responders at 0.1-3.0 mg/kg showed near-lowest clonal expansion. CD8+ T cells (on average) carried more expanded clones than CD4+ T cells.

Peripheral blood came from all dose cohorts at three timepoints. TCRdb's copy holds only in-frame clones and misses some; the assay was immunoSEQ multiplex PCR. The sample yields about 64,000 clones, around four fifths seen once. The trim removed 11 bases at V and 4 bases at J, leaving 8 bases unmatched. Germline V gives CDR1 MDHEN, CDR2 SYDVKM. The CDR3 runs 13 residues. The chain couples TRBV28 to TRBJ1-5; TRBD1 agrees at 7 bases. The receptor's source is an adult with an advanced solid tumor such as melanoma, head and neck, liver or kidney cancer. This specimen consisted of CD4+ or CD8+ T cells sorted from blood, obtained in a trial of the OX40 agonist ivuxolimab. The CDR3 nucleotides are TGTGCCGGGTCGGACAGGCCGAATCAGCCCCAGCATTTT. Its protein product is CAGSDRPNQPQHF. The full variable domain, completed using reference TRBV28 and TRBJ1-5, is DVKVTQSSRYLVKRTGEKVFLECVQDMDHENMFWYRQDPGLGLRLIYFSYDVKMKEKGDIPEGYSVSREKKERFSLILESASTNQTSMYLCAGSDRPNQPQHFGDGTRLSIL.